These 29 T cell receptor beta chains share one sample of origin, sequenced in a study of control samples from healthy donors and cancer patients. TCRdb's copy holds only in-frame clones and misses some; the assay was immunoSEQ multiplex PCR. The top ten clones hold around 5.7% of a sample with roughly 80,000 clones, about 88% of them seen once. The material sequenced was blood. All receptors derive from a woman aged 50 to 60 in good health.

This rearrangement joins TRBV29-1 to TRBJ1-1, with no clear D. The germline gives CDR1 SQVTM, CDR2 ANQGSEA. This CDR3 has 13 amino acids. The CDR3: CSQTGEGSTEAFF. The CDR3 DNA follows: TGCAGTCAAACCGGGGAGGGCTCGACTGAAGCTTTCTTT.

The CDR3, as DNA: TGTGCCAGCCAGACATCGACGAACACCGGGGAGCTGTTTTTT. Protein: CASQTSTNTGELFF. The chain carries TRBV2 and TRBJ2-2, with D hard to call. The ends were cut back, 8 bases at V and 0 bases at J, with 10 bases in the middle. Germline V gene sequence: CDR1 SNHLY, CDR2 FYNNEI. The CDR3 runs to 14 residues.

J is TRBJ1-2 and V is TRBV29-1; possible D gene TRBD1, 5 bases. CDR3 length equals 16 residues. The germline CDR1 and CDR2 sequences are SQVTM and ANQGSEA. Between the trimmed V and J ends, which lost 1 base and 5 bases, there was a span of 20 bases. CDR3 region: CSVEAGWGSESYGYTF. The CDR3 DNA reads as TGCAGCGTTGAAGCTGGATGGGGCTCTGAATCGTATGGCTACACCTTC.

The chain is built from TRBV2 and TRBJ1-4, with D tentatively TRBD1 (5 bases). Germline V lookup: CDR1 SNHLY, CDR2 FYNNEI. Trimming stripped 6 bases from V and 4 bases from J, with 9 bases between. The CDR3 has 13 amino acids. The CDR3 bases are TGTGCCAGCAGGACGACAGTTAATGAAAAACTGTTTTTT. It codes for CASRTTVNEKLFF.

This CDR3 reads CASKEFTGELFF. The CDR3 coding sequence is TGTGCCAGCAAGGAATTTACCGGGGAGCTGTTTTTT. This chain uses TRBV2 with TRBJ2-2, with no clear D. Per the germline V gene, CDR1 is SNHLY and CDR2 is FYNNEI. Trimming pared 7 bases from V and 5 bases from J, leaving 8 bases between. The CDR3 is made up of 12 amino acids.

Points on this clone: Its ends do not fully match the called genes, so a read error is possible. The V gene is TRBV9, the J gene TRBJ2-3; 9 positions agree with TRBD2. The length of the CDR3 is 12 residues. Germline CDR1 and CDR2: SGDLS and YYNGEE. CDR3 loop: CASSVLSGGQSF. The DNA for the CDR3 is TGTGCCAGCAGCGTTCTTAGCGGGGGCCAATCTTTT.

V gene TRBV3-1 (or the pseudogene TRBV3-2) combines with J gene TRBJ2-4; 8 bases line up with TRBD1. V shed 1 base, J shed 5 bases, and the junction held 10 bases outside the gene matches. CDR3 length: 17 amino acids. Germline values: CDR1 LGHDT, CDR2 YNNKEL (reference sequence). CDR3 region: CASSQVGIEGQENIQYF. For the CDR3, the DNA is TGTGCCAGCAGCCAAGTCGGTATTGAGGGACAGGAAAACATTCAGTACTTC.

The J gene is TRBJ1-5, the V gene TRBV2, with TRBD1 matching over 8 bases. Losses at the gene ends were 6 bases for V and 3 bases for J; bases not matched to a gene: 13. The CDR3 sequence is 17 residues long. CDR1 is SNHLY and CDR2 is FYNNEI in the germline V gene. The CDR3 DNA sequence: TGTGCCAGCAGGCCCCCCCTAACGACAGGGGTCAATCAGCCCCAGCATTTT. Protein sequence: CASRPPLTTGVNQPQHF.

The gene calls are TRBV6-1 and TRBJ1-1, with 7 positions matching TRBD1. V lost 2 bases, J lost 1 base, and 16 bases stayed unmatched. CDR1 is MNHNS, CDR2 SASEGT, per germline. The CDR3 totals 19 residues. The CDR3 loop is CASSELLQGRYRANTEAFF. CDR3 sequence (DNA): TGTGCCAGCAGTGAACTCCTACAGGGGAGGTACAGGGCGAACACTGAAGCTTTCTTT.

The chain joins TRBV11-2 to TRBJ1-1, with D perhaps TRBD1 (5 bases). Germline loops: CDR1 SGHAT, CDR2 FQNNGV. The CDR3 is made up of 13 amino acids. V was shortened by 8 bases and J by 4 bases, with 14 bases between the two germline ends. The CDR3 region is CASGVGRGTEAFF. DNA of the CDR3: TGTGCCAGCGGGGTAGGGAGGGGCACTGAAGCTTTCTTT.

The rearrangement joins TRBV27 to TRBJ1-6; D unclear. V lost 5 bases to trimming and J lost 0 bases, with 11 bases between them. CDR1 and CDR2 (germline): MNHEY, SMNVEV (reference sequence). This CDR3 contains 16 residues. CDR3 in DNA: TGTGCCAGCAGTCATACATTGAGCTCCTATAATTCACCCCTCCACTTT. It is translated as CASSHTLSSYNSPLHF.

This clone was detected once. The chain employs TRBV9 and TRBJ1-3; D remains unclear. V gave up 0 bases and J gave up 0 bases, with 7 bases separating them. The CDR3 contains 15 residues. Germline values: CDR1 SGDLS, CDR2 YYNGEE. The CDR3 sequence: CASSVAVGSGNTIYF. CDR3 nucleotides: TGTGCCAGCAGCGTAGCGGTAGGCTCTGGAAACACCATATATTTT.

CDR3 residues: CSVAPGAGNTIYF. DNA of the CDR3: TGCAGCGTTGCCCCAGGGGCTGGAAACACCATATATTTT. V gene TRBV29-1 combines with J gene TRBJ1-3, with TRBD1 as a possible D gene (6 bases). The germline CDR1 and CDR2 sequences are SQVTM and ANQGSEA. Between the trimmed V and J ends, which lost 4 bases and 2 bases, there was a span of 9 bases. This CDR3 is built from 13 residues. Variable domain in full (rest from reference TRBV29-1 and TRBJ1-3): SAVISQKPSRDICQRGTSLTIQCQVDSQVTMMFWYRQQPGQSLTLIATANQGSEATYESGFVIDKFPISRPNLTFSTLTVSNMSPEDSSIYLCSVAPGAGNTIYFGEGSWLTVV.

This rearrangement joins TRBV10-3 to TRBJ1-1; D is unresolved. V shed 8 bases and J shed 6 bases, with 10 bases lying between them. This CDR3 comprises 11 residues. The germline gives CDR1 ENHRY, CDR2 SYGVKD. The CDR3 is CAIADGAEAFF. CDR3 sequence (DNA): TGTGCCATCGCGGACGGGGCTGAAGCTTTCTTT.

The rearrangement links TRBV27 to TRBJ1-5; perhaps TRBD1 as D (6 bases). Germline V gene data show CDR1 as MNHEY and CDR2 as SMNVEV (reference sequence). The CDR3 consists of 15 residues. The germline V and J ends were trimmed by 6 bases and 4 bases, with 16 bases remaining between them. The CDR3 reads CASSPTGLSNQPQHF. The CDR3 coding sequence is TGTGCCAGCAGCCCGACAGGTCTGAGTAATCAGCCCCAGCATTTT.

The rearrangement joins TRBV5-6 to TRBJ1-6, with unresolved D. Germline V gives CDR1 SGHDT, CDR2 YYEEEE. V was clipped by 4 bases and J by 0 bases, with 17 bases between them. CDR3 length: 18 residues. CDR3 residues: CASSLYSGGSSYNSPLHF. The CDR3 DNA follows: TGTGCCAGCAGCCTCTACTCGGGAGGGAGCTCCTATAATTCACCCCTCCACTTT.

The chain employs TRBV27 and TRBJ2-3, with TRBD2 identical over 8 bases. The CDR3 is 13 residues long. J gave up 1 base and V 6 bases, and 0 bases lay outside the gene matches. CDR1 is MNHEY and CDR2 is SMNVEV in the germline V gene (reference sequence). This chain's CDR3 is CASRTSGTDTQYF. In nucleotides, the CDR3 is TGTGCCAGCAGGACTAGCGGCACAGATACGCAGTATTTT.

This chain links TRBV9 with TRBJ2-7; D possibly corresponds to TRBD1 (6 bases). Looked up from germline, CDR1 is SGDLS and CDR2 is YYNGEE. The V gene lost 3 bases and the J gene lost 3 bases, with 19 bases spanning the gap. The CDR3 extends over 16 amino acids. For the CDR3, the DNA is TGTGCCAGCAGCGCGGGTCGGGACAACTTAATCTACGAGCAGTACTTC. This encodes CASSAGRDNLIYEQYF.

The V call is TRBV19, the J call TRBJ2-2; a possible D gene is TRBD2 (5 bases). V lost 7 bases to trimming and J lost 5 bases, with 17 bases between them. Germline V lookup: CDR1 LNHDA, CDR2 SQIVND (reference sequence). There are 15 residues in the CDR3. In DNA, the CDR3 is TGTGCCAGTACTAGGGAGACATTTGGGACCGGGGAGCTGTTTTTT. This codes for CASTRETFGTGELFF.

The chain couples TRBV3-1 (or the pseudogene TRBV3-2) to TRBJ2-3; maybe TRBD1 (5 bases). Deletions cut 4 bases from V and 6 bases from J, with 11 bases between. Per the germline V gene, CDR1 is LGHDT and CDR2 is YNNKEL (reference sequence). The CDR3 has 13 residues. CDR3 bases: TGTGCCAGCAGCCTATGGGGCCGGGATACGCAGTATTTT. Translation gives CASSLWGRDTQYF.

The V gene is TRBV2, the J gene TRBJ1-3; D unresolved. This CDR3 comprises 15 residues. V was pared by 1 base and J by 1 base, with 8 bases between. CDR1 and CDR2 from the germline V gene are SNHLY and FYNNEI. The CDR3 coding sequence is TGTGCCAGCAGTGAAGTCATAAGGTCTGGAAACACCATATATTTT. This codes for CASSEVIRSGNTIYF.

A word on this clone: Other DNA variants within this sample encode the same CDR3. The chain carries TRBV9 and TRBJ2-6; D is perhaps TRBD2 (6 bases). V lost 2 bases and J 0 bases, leaving 6 bases between the germline ends. Germline assignment: CDR1 SGDLS and CDR2 YYNGEE. CDR3 length equals 15 residues. The CDR3 loop is CASSVGGSGANVLTF. The CDR3 nucleotides are TGTGCCAGCAGCGTGGGGGGCTCTGGGGCCAACGTCCTGACTTTC.

The DNA of the CDR3 is TGTGCCAGCTCCGTACTGGGAGCGGAAGATACGCAGTATTTT. Protein: CASSVLGAEDTQYF. V and J are TRBV3-1 (or the pseudogene TRBV3-2) and TRBJ2-3, with D possibly matching TRBD2 (5 bases). V dropped 8 bases and J dropped 5 bases, with 17 bases sitting between them. This CDR3 is built from 14 residues. Germline assignment: CDR1 LGHDT and CDR2 YNNKEL (reference sequence).

The chain is built from TRBV5-1 and TRBJ2-7; D perhaps matches TRBD1 (5 bases). Germline values: CDR1 SGHRS, CDR2 YFSETQ. The CDR3 runs 14 residues. The ends were cut back, 5 bases at V and 2 bases at J, with 14 bases in the middle. As DNA, the CDR3 is TGCGCCAGCAGAAGACAGTTGGGCCCCTACGAGCAGTACTTC. Translated, it gives CASRRQLGPYEQYF.

The rearrangement uses TRBV19 and TRBJ2-1; TRBD2 matches at 7 bases. V shed 7 bases and J 0 bases; nucleotides not matched to a gene: 9. The CDR3 consists of 16 residues. Germline V gene data show CDR1 as LNHDA and CDR2 as SQIVND (reference sequence). CDR3 DNA sequence: TGTGCCAGTACCCGAGCGGGGCCCAGCTCCTACAATGAGCAGTTCTTC. Encoded protein: CASTRAGPSSYNEQFF.

The genes are TRBV5-6 and TRBJ2-3; D may be TRBD1 or TRBD2 (5 bases each). CDR1 SGHDT and CDR2 YYEEEE come from the germline V gene. This CDR3 has 14 residues. Trimming removed 7 bases at V and 2 bases at J, with 14 bases between. The CDR3 loop is CASLPGRNTDTQYF. In DNA form, the CDR3 reads TGTGCCAGCCTTCCGGGACGCAACACAGATACGCAGTATTTT.

In its sample, this clone was seen once. The chain is built from TRBV19 and TRBJ1-2; 8 positions agree with TRBD1. The CDR3 totals 14 residues. The V and J ends lost 7 bases and 2 bases, in that order; junction bases with no gene match: 6. CDR1 is LNHDA, CDR2 SQIVND, per germline (reference sequence). The DNA for the CDR3 is TGTGCCAGTACCCGACAGGGGACCAACTATGGCTACACCTTC. This encodes CASTRQGTNYGYTF.

The chain recombines TRBV29-1 with TRBJ1-6; D not resolved. This CDR3 region has 13 residues. Germline CDR1 reads SQVTM; CDR2 reads ANQGSEA. V lost 4 bases to trimming and J lost 8 bases, with 12 bases between them. This chain's CDR3 is CSVGIRADSPLHF. The CDR3 region has the DNA TGCAGCGTTGGTATTCGGGCGGATTCACCCCTCCACTTT.

The rearrangement uses TRBV18 and TRBJ2-7; 13 bases agree with TRBD2. V shed 9 bases and J 3 bases; nucleotides not matched to a gene: 8. In germline, CDR1 is KGHSH, CDR2 LQKENI. The CDR3 spans 15 residues. The CDR3 coding sequence is TGTGCCAGTTCGGCCGGGACTAGCGGGGACTACGAGCAGTACTTC. The encoded protein is CASSAGTSGDYEQYF.